This TCR beta chain was recovered during a study of kidney transplant recipient with SARS-CoV-2 infection. TCRdb re-called the reads with MiXCR, one entry per CDR3 protein. The sample records some 220,000 distinct CDR3 sequences, 29% being singletons. The CDR3 spans 16 residues. The germline gives CDR1 MNHNS, CDR2 SASEGT. V was trimmed by 8 bases and J by 0 bases, leaving 16 bases between them. In regard to this clonotype: With a much larger clone just one base away, this may be a read error.

The sample in question was a blood sample, obtained at baseline and around day 120 from a kidney transplant recipient. V is TRBV6-1 and J is TRBJ2-2; TRBD1 might be the D (6 bases). This sequence was found in a male patient in his 30s who had COVID-19 and was a kidney transplant recipient. Among the T cells, some may be from the graft donor. CDR3 nucleotides: TGTGCCAGCGGCCCCCAGGGGACGGCGAACACCGGGGAGCTGTTTTTT. This encodes CASGPQGTANTGELFF.